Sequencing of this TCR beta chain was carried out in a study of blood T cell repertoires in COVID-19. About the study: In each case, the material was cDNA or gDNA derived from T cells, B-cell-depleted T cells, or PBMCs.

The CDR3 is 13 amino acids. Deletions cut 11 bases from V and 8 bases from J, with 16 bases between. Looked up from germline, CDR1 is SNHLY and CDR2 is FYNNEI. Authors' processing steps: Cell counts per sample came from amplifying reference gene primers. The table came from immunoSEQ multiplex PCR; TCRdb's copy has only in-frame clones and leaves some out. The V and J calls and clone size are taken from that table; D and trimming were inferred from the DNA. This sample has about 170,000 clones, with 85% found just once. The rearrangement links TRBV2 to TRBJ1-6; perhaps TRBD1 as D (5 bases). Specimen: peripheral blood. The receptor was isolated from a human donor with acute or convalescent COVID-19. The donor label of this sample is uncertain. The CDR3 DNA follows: TGTGCCGGCCGGGGGGGAGGTTATTCACCCCTCCACTTT. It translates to CAGRGGGYSPLHF.